What follows are 29 T cell receptor beta chains derived from one specimen sequenced in a study of blood T cell repertoires in COVID-19. Libraries were prepared by immunoSEQ multiplex PCR; TCRdb keeps only in-frame clonotypes and omits some of them. The sample contains 300,000 to 450,000 clones, more than 80% of which appear only once. The sequencing input was peripheral blood. These receptors originate from a woman in her thirties with COVID-19, enrolled during active disease.

The chain links TRBV7-2 to TRBJ1-1; 8 nucleotides agree with TRBD1. Per the germline V gene, CDR1 is SGHTA and CDR2 is FQGNSA. V dropped 5 bases and J dropped 4; count of bases not matched to a gene: 6. The CDR3 has 14 amino acids. The CDR3 loop reads CASSVPDRGTEAFF. The CDR3 region has the DNA TGTGCCAGCAGCGTCCCCGACAGGGGCACTGAAGCTTTCTTT.

The rearrangement uses TRBV27 and TRBJ1-2; 11 bases are shared with TRBD1. Germline CDR1 and CDR2: MNHEY and SMNVEV (reference sequence). This CDR3 region has 16 residues. Unmatched junction bases numbered 10, after V lost 4 bases and J lost 6 bases. Here the CDR3 DNA reads TGTGCCAGCAGTTCCCCCGGGACAGGGGGTGTTCATGGCTACACCTTC. Protein sequence: CASSSPGTGGVHGYTF.

The rearrangement joins TRBV7-2 to TRBJ2-1; the match to TRBD2 covers 7 bases. Germline V gives CDR1 SGHTA, CDR2 FQGNSA. The trim removed 5 bases at V and 0 bases at J, leaving 4 bases unmatched. The CDR3 extends over 15 amino acids. The CDR3 protein is CASSRGTNSYNEQFF. In DNA, the CDR3 is TGTGCCAGCAGCAGAGGGACTAACTCCTACAATGAGCAGTTCTTC. The full variable domain, in which reference TRBV7-2 and TRBJ2-1 provide the parts outside the CDR3, is GAGVSQSPSNKVTEKGKDVELRCDPISGHTALYWYRQSLGQGLEFLIYFQGNSAPDKSGLPSDRFSAERTGGSVSTLTIQRTQQEDSAVYLCASSRGTNSYNEQFFGPGTRLTVL.

V is TRBV10-1 and J is TRBJ1-1; no reliable D call. There are 12 residues in the CDR3. CDR1 is WNHNN, CDR2 SYGVQD, per germline (reference sequence). CDR3 region: CANLEGNTEAFF. The CDR3 DNA reads TGCGCTAATTTGGAGGGGAACACTGAAGCTTTCTTT.

The chain links TRBV7-9 to TRBJ2-7; TRBD1 agrees at 8 bases. The V gene's germline CDR1 is SEHNR and CDR2 FQNEAQ (reference sequence). This CDR3 region has 16 residues. Losses at the gene ends were 2 bases for V and 5 bases for J; bases not matched to a gene: 11. The CDR3 sequence is CASSLTMAGGLHEQYF. The CDR3 nucleotides read TGTGCCAGCAGCTTAACAATGGCAGGGGGCCTACACGAGCAGTACTTC. The full variable domain, its missing parts supplied by reference TRBV7-9 and TRBJ2-7, is DTGVSQNPRHKITKRGQNVTFRCDPISEHNRLYWYRQTLGQGPEFLTYFQNEAQLEKSRLLSDRFSAERPKGSFSTLEIQRTEQGDSAMYLCASSLTMAGGLHEQYFGPGTRLTVT.

CDR3 nucleotide sequence: TGTGCCAGCAGGACAGGGAGCATGAACACTGAAGCTTTCTTT. Its translation: CASRTGSMNTEAFF. V is TRBV11-2 and J is TRBJ1-1, with 7 bases aligning to TRBD1. This CDR3 spans 14 amino acids. The germline gives CDR1 SGHAT, CDR2 FQNNGV. The V segment lost 6 bases and the J segment 0 bases; nucleotides outside the gene matches: 4. Full variable domain (outside the CDR3, taken from reference TRBV11-2 and TRBJ1-1): EAGVAQSPRYKIIEKRQSVAFWCNPISGHATLYWYQQILGQGPKLLIQFQNNGVVDDSQLPKDRFSAERLKGVDSTLKIQPAKLEDSAVYLCASRTGSMNTEAFFGQGTRLTVV.

CDR3 sequence reads: CASSLAVSSGQETQYF. CDR3 DNA sequence: TGTGCCAGCAGCTTAGCCGTGTCTAGCGGCCAAGAGACCCAGTACTTC. This sequence joins TRBV7-2 and TRBJ2-5, with 7 bases aligning to TRBD2. After removal of 0 bases from V and 1 base from J, the junction contained 5 bases not matched to a gene. The CDR3 loop spans 16 amino acids. Germline CDR1 and CDR2: SGHTA and FQGNSA.

This chain joins TRBV7-9 and TRBJ1-1; no firm D call. The germline V and J ends were trimmed by 5 bases and 0 bases, with 16 bases remaining between them. Germline loops: CDR1 SEHNR, CDR2 FQNEAQ (reference sequence). This CDR3 contains 16 residues. DNA for the CDR3: TGTGCCAGCAGCCCACAGCTGGGCTCCATGAACACTGAAGCTTTCTTT. It encodes CASSPQLGSMNTEAFF.

V usage is TRBV7-6 and J usage is TRBJ1-3; no definite D call. The germline CDR1 and CDR2 sequences are SGHVS and FNYEAQ. The CDR3 is 16 residues long. V was cut by 5 bases and J by 3 bases, with 17 bases left in between. The CDR3 nucleotides read TGTGCCAGCAGCCGACCCTATAGAGGGAGTGGAAACACCATATATTTT. Its translation: CASSRPYRGSGNTIYF.

This chain uses TRBV9 with TRBJ2-3; D is possibly TRBD2 (6 bases). This CDR3 is 15 amino acids long. Per germline, CDR1 SGDLS and CDR2 YYNGEE. Trimming removed 3 bases from V and 0 bases from J, with 11 bases in between. Here the CDR3 DNA reads TGTGCCAGCAGCGCCCGCGGGGTAAGCACAGATACGCAGTATTTT. Translated: CASSARGVSTDTQYF.

V and J are TRBV9 and TRBJ2-3; D unresolved. The V end lost 0 bases, the J end lost 6 bases, and 5 bases lay between the germline ends. From germline, CDR1 is SGDLS and CDR2 YYNGEE. This CDR3 spans 12 amino acids. The CDR3 DNA reads TGTGCCAGCAGCGTAGCTTTGGATACGCAGTATTTT. Translation: CASSVALDTQYF.

The sample holds one count of this clone. This chain connects TRBV5-1 to TRBJ1-2; D remains unclear. The CDR3 loop spans 13 amino acids. The germline V gene encodes CDR1 SGHRS and CDR2 YFSETQ. V gave up 3 bases and J gave up 0 bases, with 6 bases separating them. CDR3 region: CASSSSANYGYTF. CDR3 DNA sequence: TGCGCCAGCAGCTCATCAGCTAACTATGGCTACACCTTC.

This clone has just one count. V is TRBV4-1 and J is TRBJ1-1; D ambiguous. The V and J ends lost 4 bases and 1 base respectively, with 13 bases between them. The CDR3 length is 15 residues. Germline V gene sequence: CDR1 MGHRA, CDR2 YSYEKL. DNA of the CDR3: TGCGCCAGCAGCCGCCTAGGCCGGGGGAACACTGAAGCTTTCTTT. It translates to CASSRLGRGNTEAFF.

This chain connects TRBV28 to TRBJ1-1, with D unresolved. V was clipped by 5 bases and J by 3 bases, with 7 bases between them. This CDR3 has 12 amino acids. CDR1 and CDR2 from the germline V gene are MDHEN and SYDVKM. The CDR3 loop reads CASSPHYTEAFF. CDR3 sequence (DNA): TGTGCCAGCAGTCCCCACTACACTGAAGCTTTCTTT.

This chain joins TRBV19 and TRBJ1-4; the match to TRBD1 covers 8 bases. This CDR3 is built from 15 residues. Germline V CDR1 and CDR2: LNHDA, SQIVND (reference sequence). Trimming at V came to 1 base and at J to 11 bases, leaving 9 bases not matched to a gene. CDR3 amino acids: CASSIGTGRLGKLFF. The DNA of the CDR3 is TGTGCCAGTAGTATAGGGACAGGGCGATTAGGGAAACTGTTTTTT.

J is TRBJ2-2 and V is TRBV10-3, with TRBD1 as a possible D gene (6 bases). CDR3 length: 11 residues. Trimming removed 10 bases from V and 9 bases from J, with 12 bases in between. Germline CDR1 ENHRY, CDR2 SYGVKD. The CDR3 bases are TGTGCCAACACAGGGAACCGGGAGCTGTTTTTT. Residues: CANTGNRELFF.

As for this clone: The sample holds other DNA sequences that translate to the same CDR3. This rearrangement joins TRBV5-1 to TRBJ1-4; no clear D gene. Per the germline V gene, CDR1 is SGHRS and CDR2 is YFSETQ. The CDR3 spans 14 residues. Trimming took 0 bases from V and 3 from J, leaving 6 bases between them. The CDR3 reads CASSLDSPNEKLFF. The CDR3, as DNA: TGCGCCAGCAGCTTGGACAGTCCTAATGAAAAACTGTTTTTT.

The chain carries TRBV7-2 and TRBJ1-3; 7 bases fit TRBD1. Germline trimming cut 1 base from V and 3 bases from J; bases unmatched to any gene: 6. Germline CDR1 reads SGHTA; CDR2 reads FQGNSA. CDR3 size: 16 residues. CDR3 residues: CASSLERGRVGNTIYF. The CDR3 region has the DNA TGTGCCAGCAGCTTAGAGAGGGGGCGCGTTGGAAACACCATATATTTT.

The V and J genes are TRBV15 and TRBJ2-3, with TRBD2 matching over 14 bases. The CDR3 length is 16 residues. Losses at the gene ends were 3 bases for V and 6 bases for J; bases not matched to a gene: 5. Germline V gives CDR1 LNHNV, CDR2 YYDKDF (reference sequence). CDR3 in DNA: TGTGCCACCAGCAGTCGGACTAGCGGGGGGACTGATACGCAGTATTTT. Protein sequence: CATSSRTSGGTDTQYF.

This chain joins TRBV6-6 and TRBJ2-3; 10 positions match TRBD1. CDR3 length: 15 residues. The germline gives CDR1 MNHNY, CDR2 SVGAGI (reference sequence). Trimming took 6 bases from V and 2 from J; bases not matched to a gene: 5. The CDR3 reads CASSRQGAVTDTQYF. The CDR3 DNA is TGTGCCAGCAGCCGACAGGGGGCTGTCACAGATACGCAGTATTTT.

This clone has more than one count but fewer than ten. This sequence joins TRBV5-1 and TRBJ1-5; 7 bases agree with TRBD1. The germline CDR1 and CDR2 sequences are SGHRS and YFSETQ. Trimming removed 4 bases from V and 5 bases from J; junction bases left unmatched: 6. CDR3 length: 14 amino acids. The DNA of the CDR3 is TGCGCCAGCAGCCGGCTAGGGGGCGATCAGCCCCAGCATTTT. This encodes CASSRLGGDQPQHF.

V usage is TRBV3-1 (or the pseudogene TRBV3-2) and J usage is TRBJ2-5; tentative D call: TRBD1 (6 bases). This CDR3 is 14 amino acids long. CDR1 is LGHDT and CDR2 is YNNKEL in the germline V gene (reference sequence). Trimming stripped 1 base from V and 9 bases from J, with 15 bases between. In nucleotides, the CDR3 is TGTGCCAGCAGCCAAGGACCCTCAAGGGGGTCCCAGTACTTC. Protein product: CASSQGPSRGSQYF.

This clone was seen just once. This chain connects TRBV9 to TRBJ1-5, with D perhaps TRBD1 (6 bases). This CDR3 region has 14 residues. Germline CDR1 is SGDLS and CDR2 is YYNGEE. V was cut by 3 bases and J by 11 bases, with 18 bases left in between. CDR3 bases: TGTGCCAGCAGCGCCTCCGGGATAGGGGGGGCCCAGCATTTT. Residues: CASSASGIGGAQHF.

The gene calls are TRBV21-1 and TRBJ2-7; the D call TRBD2 from the table was never checked on the DNA. TRBV21-1 is shown as a pseudogene. The CDR3 totals 14 residues. The CDR3 DNA sequence: TGTGCCAGCAGCCTAGAAGACCCAACCTACGAGCAGTACGTC. This gives the protein CASSLEDPTYEQYV.

The V gene is TRBV19, the J gene TRBJ2-1, with 10 bases lining up with TRBD2. Germline lookup yields CDR1 LNHDA and CDR2 SQIVND (reference sequence). The trim removed 5 bases at V and 4 bases at J, leaving 8 bases unmatched. The CDR3 is 16 amino acids. The CDR3 DNA reads TGTGCCAGTAGTCTTACCGTAGCGGGGGGATACAATGAGCAGTTCTTC. Translated: CASSLTVAGGYNEQFF.

This chain joins TRBV6-2 or TRBV6-3 and TRBJ2-7, with D tentatively TRBD2 (6 bases). V was cut by 5 bases and J by 6 bases, with 14 bases left in between. The CDR3 consists of 13 residues. Germline CDR1 MNHEY, CDR2 SVGEGT. CDR3 amino acids: CASSPPGVSEQYV. The CDR3 DNA follows: TGTGCCAGCAGTCCCCCGGGGGTCAGCGAGCAGTACGTC.

The genes are TRBV10-3 and TRBJ1-2; D gene uncertain. Trimming shortened V by 7 bases and J by 2 bases, and 8 bases separated the two germline ends. The CDR3 covers 12 residues. Germline loops: CDR1 ENHRY, CDR2 SYGVKD. CDR3 in DNA: TGTGCCATCACCGAGGGAAACTATGGCTACACCTTC. Its translation: CAITEGNYGYTF.

V and J are TRBV6-2 or TRBV6-3 and TRBJ1-5; 8 nucleotides align to TRBD1. Germline trimming cut 2 bases from V and 0 bases from J; bases unmatched to any gene: 15. The CDR3 is made up of 20 amino acids. CDR1 is MNHEY and CDR2 is SVGEGT in the germline V gene. In DNA, the CDR3 is TGTGCCAGCAGTTACGAGCCGGGACAGGCGTGGAAGGGTAGCAATCAGCCCCAGCATTTT. Residues: CASSYEPGQAWKGSNQPQHF.

The chain joins TRBV5-6 to TRBJ2-2, with TRBD1 matching over 7 bases. Germline V gene lookup returns CDR1 SGHDT and CDR2 YYEEEE. The CDR3 contains 15 residues. V gave up 0 bases and J gave up 3 bases; unmatched junction bases: 2. CDR3 protein: CASSLGDRYTGELFF. The CDR3, as DNA: TGTGCCAGCAGCTTGGGGGACAGATACACCGGGGAGCTGTTTTTT.